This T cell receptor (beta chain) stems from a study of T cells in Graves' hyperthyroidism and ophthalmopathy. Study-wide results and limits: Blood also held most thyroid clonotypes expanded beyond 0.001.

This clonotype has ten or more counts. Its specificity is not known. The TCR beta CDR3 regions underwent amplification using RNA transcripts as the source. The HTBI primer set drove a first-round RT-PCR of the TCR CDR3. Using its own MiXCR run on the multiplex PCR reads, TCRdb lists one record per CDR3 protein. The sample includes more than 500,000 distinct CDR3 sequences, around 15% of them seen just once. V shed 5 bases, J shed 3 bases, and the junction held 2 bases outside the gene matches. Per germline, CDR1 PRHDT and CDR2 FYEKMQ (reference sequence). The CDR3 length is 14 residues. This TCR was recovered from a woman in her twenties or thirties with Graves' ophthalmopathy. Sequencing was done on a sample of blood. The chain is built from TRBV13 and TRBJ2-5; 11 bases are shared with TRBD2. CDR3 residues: CASSPTSGEETQYF. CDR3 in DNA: TGTGCCAGCAGCCCGACTAGCGGGGAAGAGACCCAGTACTTC. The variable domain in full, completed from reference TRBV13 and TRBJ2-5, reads AAGVIQSPRHLIKEKRETATLKCYPIPRHDTVYWYQQGPGQDPQFLISFYEKMQSDKGSIPDRFSAQQFSDYHSELNMSSLELGDSALYFCASSPTSGEETQYFGPGTRLLVL.